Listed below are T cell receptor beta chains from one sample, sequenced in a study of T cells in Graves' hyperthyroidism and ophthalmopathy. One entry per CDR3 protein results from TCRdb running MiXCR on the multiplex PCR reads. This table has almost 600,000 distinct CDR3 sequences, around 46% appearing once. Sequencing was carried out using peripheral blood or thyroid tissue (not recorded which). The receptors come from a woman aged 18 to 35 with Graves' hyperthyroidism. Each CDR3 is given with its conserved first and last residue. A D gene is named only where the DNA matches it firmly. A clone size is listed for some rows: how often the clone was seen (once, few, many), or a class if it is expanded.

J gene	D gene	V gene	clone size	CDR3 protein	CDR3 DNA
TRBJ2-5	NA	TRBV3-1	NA	CASSPDAGRGHETQYF	TGTGCCAGCAGCCCCGATGCGGGCAGGGGTCATGAGACCCAGTACTTC
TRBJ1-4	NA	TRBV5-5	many	CASSDPRRGRNEKLFF	TGTGCCAGCAGCGACCCTCGGCGTGGCCGAAATGAAAAACTGTTTTTT
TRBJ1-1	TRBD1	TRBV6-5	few	CASSYYRGQYNEQFF	TGTGCCAGCAGTTACTACAGGGGGCAATACAATGAGCAGTTCTTT
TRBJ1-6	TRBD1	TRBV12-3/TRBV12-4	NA	CASRKGQDSPLHF	TGTGCCAGCAGGAAAGGACAGGATTCACCCCTCCACTTT
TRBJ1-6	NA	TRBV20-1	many	CSAPVSSYNSPLHF	TGCAGTGCACCCGTGAGCTCCTATAATTCACCCCTCCACTTT
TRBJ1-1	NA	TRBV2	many	CASSGYDSVNTEAFF	TGTGCCAGCAGTGGATACGACAGTGTGAACACTGAAGCTTTCTTT
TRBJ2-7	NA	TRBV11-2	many	CASSSQAGTYEQYF	TGTGCCAGCAGCTCTCAGGCGGGGACCTACGAGCAGTACTTC
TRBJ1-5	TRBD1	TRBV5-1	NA	CASSSLQGAYNQPQHF	TGCGCCAGCAGCTCCCTACAGGGGGCGTACAATCAGCCCCAGCATTTT
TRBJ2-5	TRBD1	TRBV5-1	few	CASSLEQGTRETQYF	TGCGCCAGCAGCTTGGAACAGGGGACGAGAGAGACCCAGTACTTC
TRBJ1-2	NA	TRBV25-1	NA	CAWSKPPGRVSYGYTF	TGTGCCTGGAGCAAGCCTCCGGGACGTGTATCCTATGGCTACACCTTC
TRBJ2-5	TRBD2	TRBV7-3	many	CASSSAGLAGETQYF	TGTGCCAGCAGCTCCGCGGGACTAGCGGGAGAGACCCAGTACTTC
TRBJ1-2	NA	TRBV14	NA	CASSQGLSNGYTF	TGTGCCAGCAGCCAAGGACTGAGCAATGGCTACACCTTC
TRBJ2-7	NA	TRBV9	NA	CASSPSGVHYEQYF	TGTGCCAGCAGCCCATCAGGGGTACATTACGAGCAGTACTTC
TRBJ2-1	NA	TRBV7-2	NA	CASSLDRIGQFF	TGTGCCAGCAGCTTAGACAGAATTGGGCAGTTCTTC
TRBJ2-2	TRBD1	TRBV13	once	CASSDAGGNTGELFF	TGTGCCAGCAGTGATGCAGGGGGGAACACCGGGGAGCTGTTTTTT
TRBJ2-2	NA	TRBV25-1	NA	CAIRKTNTGELFF	TGTGCCATACGCAAGACGAACACCGGGGAGCTGTTTTTT
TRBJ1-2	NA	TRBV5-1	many	CASSLEQSSHYGYTF	TGCGCCAGCAGCTTGGAGCAGTCCTCCCACTATGGCTACACCTTC
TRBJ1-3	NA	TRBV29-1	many	CSGWGGSGNTIYF	TGCAGCGGCTGGGGCGGGTCTGGAAACACCATATATTTT
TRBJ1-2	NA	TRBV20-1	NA	CSARGLAADYGYTF	TGCAGTGCTAGAGGGTTGGCGGCGGACTATGGCTACACCTTC